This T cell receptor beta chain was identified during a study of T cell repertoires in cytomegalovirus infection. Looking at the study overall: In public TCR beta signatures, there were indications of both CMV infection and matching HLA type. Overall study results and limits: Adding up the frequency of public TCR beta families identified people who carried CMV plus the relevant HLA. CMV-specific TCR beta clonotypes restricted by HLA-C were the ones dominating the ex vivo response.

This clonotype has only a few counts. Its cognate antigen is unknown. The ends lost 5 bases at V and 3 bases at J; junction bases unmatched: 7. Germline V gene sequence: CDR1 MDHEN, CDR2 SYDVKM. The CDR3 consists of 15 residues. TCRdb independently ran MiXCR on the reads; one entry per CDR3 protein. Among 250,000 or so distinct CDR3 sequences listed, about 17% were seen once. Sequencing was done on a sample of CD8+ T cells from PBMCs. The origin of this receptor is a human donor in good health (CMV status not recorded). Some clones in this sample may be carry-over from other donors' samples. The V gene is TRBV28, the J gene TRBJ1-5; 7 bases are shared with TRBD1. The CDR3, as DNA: TGTGCCAGCAGTAAAGGGGACAGCCTCAATCAGCCCCAGCATTTT. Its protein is CASSKGDSLNQPQHF.